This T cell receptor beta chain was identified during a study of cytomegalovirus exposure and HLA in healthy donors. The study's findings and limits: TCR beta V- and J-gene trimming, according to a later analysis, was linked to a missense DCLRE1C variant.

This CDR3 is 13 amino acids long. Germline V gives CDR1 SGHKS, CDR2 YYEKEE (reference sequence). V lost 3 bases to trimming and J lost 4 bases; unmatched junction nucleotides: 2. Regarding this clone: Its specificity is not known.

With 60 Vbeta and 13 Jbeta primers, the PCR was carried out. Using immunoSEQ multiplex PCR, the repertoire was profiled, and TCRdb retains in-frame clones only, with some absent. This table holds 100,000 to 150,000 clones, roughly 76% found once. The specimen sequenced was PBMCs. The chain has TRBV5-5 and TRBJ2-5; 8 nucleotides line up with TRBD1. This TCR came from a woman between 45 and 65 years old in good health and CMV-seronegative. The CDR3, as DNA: TGTGCCAGCAGCTGGGGGACAGGAGAGACCCAGTACTTC. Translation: CASSWGTGETQYF.